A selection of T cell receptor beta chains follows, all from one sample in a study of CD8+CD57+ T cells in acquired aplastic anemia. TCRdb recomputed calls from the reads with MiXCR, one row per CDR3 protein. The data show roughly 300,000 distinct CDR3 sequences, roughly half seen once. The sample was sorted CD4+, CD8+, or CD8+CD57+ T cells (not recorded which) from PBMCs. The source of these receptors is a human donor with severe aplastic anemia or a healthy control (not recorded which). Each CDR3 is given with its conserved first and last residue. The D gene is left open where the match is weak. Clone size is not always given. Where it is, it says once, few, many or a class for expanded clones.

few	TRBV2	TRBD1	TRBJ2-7	TGTGCCAGCACTCAGACAGGGACCTACGAGCAGTACTTC	CASTQTGTYEQYF
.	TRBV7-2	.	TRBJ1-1	TGTGCCAGCTTATTTGGGGATCTTAGAGCTGAAGCTTTCTTT	CASLFGDLRAEAFF
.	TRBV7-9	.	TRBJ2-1	TGTGCCAGCAGCTTACTTCCTGGAGGGGGCAGGGATGAGCAGTTCTTC	CASSLLPGGGRDEQFF
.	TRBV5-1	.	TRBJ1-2	TGCGCCAGCAGCCTAGATGGCTACACCTTC	CASSLDGYTF
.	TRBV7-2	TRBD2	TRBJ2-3	TGTGCCAGCAGCTTAGCCGCCGCTAGCGGGTACAATGAGCAGTATTTT	CASSLAAASGYNEQYF
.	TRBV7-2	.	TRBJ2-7	TGTGCCAGCAGCTTAGTGGGCCTACTGGGAGCCTACGAGCAGTACTTC	CASSLVGLLGAYEQYF
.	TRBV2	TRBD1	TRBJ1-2	TGTGCCAGCTTTAGGACAGGGGCGTCTTTGGATGGCTACACCTTC	CASFRTGASLDGYTF
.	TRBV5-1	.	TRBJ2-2	TGCGCCAGCAGCCCGGGAGTAACTAGTGATACCGGGGAGCTGTTTTTT	CASSPGVTSDTGELFF
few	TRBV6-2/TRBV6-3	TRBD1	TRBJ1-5	TGTGCCAGCAGTTACACCGGACAGGGGGCGAGCAATCAGCCCCAGCATTTT	CASSYTGQGASNQPQHF
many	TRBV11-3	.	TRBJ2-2	TGTGCCAGCAGCTTAGCCTGGGCGGGGACTTTCGGCGGGGAGCTGTTTTTT	CASSLAWAGTFGGELFF
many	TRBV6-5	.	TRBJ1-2	TGTGCCAGCAGTTACCGAACAGGGAGTTACAATGGCTACACCTTC	CASSYRTGSYNGYTF
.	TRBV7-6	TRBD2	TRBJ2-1	TGTGCCAGCAGCTTAGCGGCGGGGGGACCCAATGAGCAGTTCTTC	CASSLAAGGPNEQFF
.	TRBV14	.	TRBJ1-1	TGTGCCAGCAGCCAAGGTCCACAACCAACCACTGAAGCTTTCTTT	CASSQGPQPTTEAFF
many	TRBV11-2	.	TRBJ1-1	TGTGCCAGCAGTCCATTAGAGTGGAACACTGAAGCTTTCTTT	CASSPLEWNTEAFF
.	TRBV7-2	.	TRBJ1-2	TGTGCCAGCAGCGTAGAAGGGGTGGGGGGGTGGCGAGGCTACACCTTC	CASSVEGVGGWRGYTF
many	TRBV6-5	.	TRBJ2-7	TGTGCCAGCAGTCCCCGGGGGGACAGTACCTACGAGCAGTACTTC	CASSPRGDSTYEQYF
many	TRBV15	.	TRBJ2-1	TGTGCCACCAGCAGAGAGATTATCGGTGAGCAGTTCTTC	CATSREIIGEQFF
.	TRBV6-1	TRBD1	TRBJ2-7	TGTGCCAGCAGTACAGGGGGAGGCTACGAGCAGTACTTC	CASSTGGGYEQYF
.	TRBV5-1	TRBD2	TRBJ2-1	TGCGCCAGCAGCTTGCGCCTAGCGGGGAACAATGAGCAGTTCTTC	CASSLRLAGNNEQFF
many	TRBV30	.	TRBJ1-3	TGTGCCTGGAAAAGCTCTGGAAACACCATATATTTT	CAWKSSGNTIYF
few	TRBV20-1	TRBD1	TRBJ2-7	TGCAGTGCTGAGGACAGGGGTGGGTACGAGCAGTACTTC	CSAEDRGGYEQYF
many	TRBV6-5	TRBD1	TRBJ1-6	TGTGCCAGCAGCCAAACAGGGGTTAATTCACCCCTCCACTTT	CASSQTGVNSPLHF
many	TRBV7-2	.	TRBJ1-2	TGTGCCAGCAGCCCTGGTTCCTATGGCTACACCTTC	CASSPGSYGYTF
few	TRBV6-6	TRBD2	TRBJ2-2	TGTGCCAGCACACTTAGCGGGGGGGCAAACACCGGGGAGCTGTTTTTT	CASTLSGGANTGELFF
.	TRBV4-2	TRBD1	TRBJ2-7	TGTGCCAGCAGCCAAGATCGGGACAGCTCCTACGAGCAGTACTTC	CASSQDRDSSYEQYF
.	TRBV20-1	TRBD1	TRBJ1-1	TGCAGTGCTAGGGGACAGGGGCACACTGAAGCTTTCTTT	CSARGQGHTEAFF
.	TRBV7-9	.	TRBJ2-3	TGTGCCAGCAGCCCGGGGAAGAGCACCACAGATACGCAGTATTTT	CASSPGKSTTDTQYF
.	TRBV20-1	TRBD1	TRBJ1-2	TGCAGTGCCCACCGACAGGGGGACGGCTATGGCTACACCTTC	CSAHRQGDGYGYTF
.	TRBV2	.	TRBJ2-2	TGTGCCAGCAAGGAAATCTATAGCGGCACCGGGGAGCTGTTTTTT	CASKEIYSGTGELFF
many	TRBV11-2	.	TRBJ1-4	TGTGCCAGCAGCTTAGACTGGATTAATGAAAAACTGTTTTTT	CASSLDWINEKLFF
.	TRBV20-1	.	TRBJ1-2	TGCAGTGCTATTGACCTCAGGGGTAGGGGCTACACCTTC	CSAIDLRGRGYTF
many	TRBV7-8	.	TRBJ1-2	TGTGCCAGCAGCCCCGACTATGGCTACACCTTC	CASSPDYGYTF
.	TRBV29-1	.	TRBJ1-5	TGCAGCGCTACCATGACCCCCAATCAGCCCCAGCATTTT	CSATMTPNQPQHF
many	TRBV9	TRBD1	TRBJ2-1	TGTGCCAGCAGCGCCCCGGGACAGGGGGTGCAGTTCTTC	CASSAPGQGVQFF
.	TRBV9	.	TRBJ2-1	TGTGCCAGCAGCGTAGGAGGACCGAGTGAGCAGTTCTTC	CASSVGGPSEQFF
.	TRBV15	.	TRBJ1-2	TGTGCCACCAGATCGCCGGGTTACCAAGGAGAATTC	CATRSPGYQGEF
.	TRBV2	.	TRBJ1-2	TGTGCCAGCAGTGAAAGCGACAGTAACTATGGCTACACCTTC	CASSESDSNYGYTF
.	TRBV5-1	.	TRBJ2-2	TGCGCCAGCAGCTCCGTAGGCGGGGAGCTGTTTTTT	CASSSVGGELFF
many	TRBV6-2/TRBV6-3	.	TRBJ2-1	TGTGCCAGCAGAAGGGCTAATCAGGGGTACAATGAGCAGTTCTTC	CASRRANQGYNEQFF
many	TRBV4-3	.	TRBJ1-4	TGCGCCAGCAGCCAAGTAGTCACAGGGAGGGAAAAACTGTTTTTT	CASSQVVTGREKLFF
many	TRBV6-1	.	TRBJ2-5	TGTGCCAGCAGGTCACAGGGAGAGACCCAGTACTTC	CASRSQGETQYF